Below, 7 T cell receptor beta chains from the same sample are listed, as sequenced in a study of blood T cells in healthy people across ages. A J-beta primer mix and a sample-barcoded 5' primer were used in a second PCR of about 6 to 12 cycles. MiXCR, run by TCRdb on the 5' RACE reads, gives a single entry per CDR3 protein. The sample lists some 1.5 million distinct CDR3 sequences, approximately 30% occurring once. Sequenced sample: blood. The receptors were gathered from a woman aged 25 to 39 in good health.

A remark on this clonotype: A much larger clone differs by one base, so this may be a read error. V and J are TRBV9 and TRBJ2-5, with 7 nucleotides matching TRBD1. The CDR3 is 15 residues long. Per the germline V gene, CDR1 is SGDLS and CDR2 is YYNGEE. CDR3: CAGSEGTVKGETQYF. CDR3 nucleotides: TGTGCCGGCAGCGAAGGGACAGTAAAGGGAGAGACCCAGTACTTC.

This clonotype was detected a few times. The rearrangement links TRBV7-2 to TRBJ2-7; D is undetermined. The length of the CDR3 is 14 residues. Germline CDR1 is SGHTA and CDR2 is FQGNSA. The V end lost 6 bases, the J end lost 6 bases, and 18 bases lay between the germline ends. For the CDR3, the DNA is TGTGCCAGCAGACAAACGGGTGCCAGCGCCGAGCAGTACTTC. It codes for CASRQTGASAEQYF. The complete variable domain, with remaining parts taken from reference TRBV7-2 and TRBJ2-7, reads GAGVSQSPSNKVTEKGKDVELRCDPISGHTALYWYRQSLGQGLEFLIYFQGNSAPDKSGLPSDRFSAERTGGSVSTLTIQRTQQEDSAVYLCASRQTGASAEQYFGPGTRLTVT.

This clonotype appeared a few times. The chain carries TRBV4-1 and TRBJ1-5; D is unresolved. Germline lookup yields CDR1 MGHRA and CDR2 YSYEKL. Trimming removed 3 bases from V and 3 bases from J, with 12 bases in between. The CDR3 extends over 15 amino acids. Here the CDR3 DNA reads TGCGCCAGCAGCCAGGATATTGGCGACAATCAGCCCCAGCATTTT. This sequence encodes CASSQDIGDNQPQHF.

The genes are TRBV27 and TRBJ2-1; perhaps TRBD1 as D (6 bases). V lost 6 bases and J 12 bases, leaving 18 bases between the germline ends. Germline V gene lookup returns CDR1 MNHEY and CDR2 SMNVEV (reference sequence). This CDR3 region has 13 residues. The CDR3 DNA reads as TGTGCCAGCAGCCACAGGGAAGGTGTGGGGCAGTTCTTC. Its protein is CASSHREGVGQFF.

The rearrangement joins TRBV5-1 to TRBJ2-3; 9 bases are a match to TRBD2. This CDR3 is built from 15 residues. The ends lost 0 bases at V and 4 bases at J; junction bases unmatched: 3. CDR1 and CDR2 from the germline V gene are SGHRS and YFSETQ. CDR3 DNA sequence: TGCGCCAGCAGCTTGGGACTAGCGGTGGCAGATACGCAGTATTTT. Its translation: CASSLGLAVADTQYF.

Points on this clonotype: This may come from a read error, since a much larger clone is one base off. The V and J genes are TRBV5-1 and TRBJ2-7, with D possibly TRBD1 on 6 matching bases. The V end lost 2 bases, the J end lost 6 bases, and 15 bases lay between the germline ends. The CDR3 has 14 residues. Per the germline V gene, CDR1 is SGHRS and CDR2 is YFSETQ. Written as DNA, the CDR3 is TGCGCCAGCAGCTTCCGGGACACAGGCTGCGAGCAGTACTTC. Encoded protein: CASSFRDTGCEQYF. Filled out from reference TRBV5-1 and TRBJ2-7, the complete variable domain reads KAGVTQTPRYLIKTRGQQVTLSCSPISGHRSVSWYQQTPGQGLQFLFEYFSETQRNKGNFPGRFSGRQFSNSRSEMNVSTLELGDSALYLCASSFRDTGCEQYFGPGTRLTVT.

The J gene is TRBJ2-2, the V gene TRBV29-1, with 14 bases that match TRBD2. CDR3 length: 17 residues. The V segment lost 0 bases and the J segment 3 bases; nucleotides outside the gene matches: 3. Germline lookup yields CDR1 SQVTM and CDR2 ANQGSEA. Here the CDR3 DNA reads TGCAGCGTTGAAGAGGGACTAGCGGGGGTTTACACCGGGGAGCTGTTTTTT. This gives the protein CSVEEGLAGVYTGELFF.